Listed below are T cell receptor beta chains from one sample, sequenced in a study of blood T cell repertoires in COVID-19. Only in-frame clones appear in the TCRdb table, and some are missing; sequencing was by immunoSEQ multiplex PCR. Of 60,000 to 90,000 clones listed, about 88% are singletons. The sample comprised peripheral blood. Receptor source: a human donor in a cohort sampled during active COVID-19. CDR3s include the opening cysteine and the closing phenylalanine or tryptophan. Each record gives: V gene, J gene, D gene, clone size, CDR3 DNA, CDR3 protein. The D gene is left open where the match is weak. Some rows have no size entry. The others give once, few or many, or a class for an expanded clone.

>TRBV5-1|TRBJ2-3|TRBD2|NA
TGCGCCAGCAGCTCGGGACTAGCGGGAGGGCCAAGAACCACAGATACGCAGTATTTT
CASSSGLAGGPRTTDTQYF
>TRBV7-9|TRBJ1-1|TRBD1|NA
TGTGCCAGCAGCCGGACAGGGGGCGCGGCCGGAGCTTTCTTT
CASSRTGGAAGAFF
>TRBV6-4|TRBJ1-4|TRBD1|once
TGTGCCAGCAGCGAAGGGACAGCCTCACGCAAACTGTTTTTT
CASSEGTASRKLFF
>TRBV4-3|TRBJ2-3|TRBD2|NA
TGCGCCAGCAGCCAAGAGGGGCGGGGGAGCTCAGATACGCAGTATTTT
CASSQEGRGSSDTQYF
>TRBV2|TRBJ1-1|NA|NA
TGTGCCAGCGAAAGGGGGGGGAACACTGAAGCTTTCTTT
CASERGGNTEAFF
>TRBV5-1|TRBJ2-7|TRBD1|NA
TGCGCCAGCAGCCACCGACAGGGCTCCTACGAGCAGTACTTC
CASSHRQGSYEQYF
>TRBV5-1|TRBJ2-7|TRBD1|NA
TGCGCCAGCAGCTACGGGACAGGGGATTCCTACGAGCAGTACTTC
CASSYGTGDSYEQYF
>TRBV7-9|TRBJ2-7|NA|few
TGTGCCAGCAGCTTAGCTGGGGGCCAAACCTACGAGCAGTACTTC
CASSLAGGQTYEQYF
>TRBV19|TRBJ2-7|TRBD1|NA
TGTGCCAGTAGTATCACCGGGACAGGGTACTACGAGCAGTACTTC
CASSITGTGYYEQYF
>TRBV18|TRBJ2-7|TRBD2|NA
TGTGCCAGCTCACCTATAGCGGGGGGGGACTACGAGCAGTACTTC
CASSPIAGGDYEQYF
>TRBV6-1|TRBJ2-1|TRBD2|NA
TGTGCCAGCAGTGAGTTAGCGGGGGGGGACTACAATGAGCAGTTCTTC
CASSELAGGDYNEQFF
>TRBV3-1/TRBV3-2|TRBJ2-1|TRBD2|NA
TGTGCCAGCAGCCAAGATTCCGGCGGGACTAGCAAGTTCTTC
CASSQDSGGTSKFF
>TRBV4-1|TRBJ2-1|TRBD2|NA
TGCGCCAGCAGCCAAGAGTCTAGCGGATACAATGAGCAGTTCTTC
CASSQESSGYNEQFF
>TRBV21-1|TRBJ1-4|NA|NA
TGTGCCAGCAGCAGGGCCTGGGGGGATGAAAAACTGTTTTTT
CASSRAWGDEKLFF
>TRBV7-8|TRBJ2-1|NA|NA
TGTGCCAGCAGCTTAAGAGGGCCTTGGGCCTACAATGAGCAGTTCTTC
CASSLRGPWAYNEQFF
>TRBV27|TRBJ1-1|NA|NA
TGTGCCAGCGGCCTTATCGAAGCTTTCTTT
CASGLIEAFF
>TRBV18|TRBJ2-2|TRBD1|NA
TGTGCCAGCTCATCTGGGACAGGGGCATCCGGGGAGCTGTTTTTT
CASSSGTGASGELFF
>TRBV4-1|TRBJ1-3|NA|NA
TGCGCCAGCAGCCGCCTGGGCCTCTCTGGAAACACCATATATTTT
CASSRLGLSGNTIYF
>TRBV13|TRBJ2-7|TRBD2|once
TGTGCCAGCAGCGGCCTCACTAGCGGGAGCTACCACGAGCAGTACTTC
CASSGLTSGSYHEQYF
>TRBV12-5|TRBJ1-5|NA|NA
TGTGCTAGTGGTTTGGTACTGCTCGGCGAGGAGACTAATCAGCCCCAGCATTTT
CASGLVLLGEETNQPQHF
>TRBV28|TRBJ1-6|TRBD1|NA
TGTGCCAGCAGAGGACAGGAGGTCTCACCCCTCCACTTT
CASRGQEVSPLHF
>TRBV9|TRBJ1-2|TRBD1|NA
TGTGCCAGCAGCGTAGAGGGTCAGGGGGGAGGCTACACCTTC
CASSVEGQGGGYTF
>TRBV7-8|TRBJ2-6|TRBD1|NA
TGTGCCAGCAGCTTATACAGGGGTTTAAGCTCTGGGGCCAACGTCCTGACTTTC
CASSLYRGLSSGANVLTF
>TRBV5-1|TRBJ2-7|NA|NA
TGCGCCAGCAGCTCGTTGAGGGGGACCTACGAGCAGTACTTC
CASSSLRGTYEQYF
>TRBV7-9|TRBJ2-6|NA|NA
TGTGCCAGCGGGGGCTCGGGGGCCAACGTCCTGACTTTC
CASGGSGANVLTF
>TRBV9|TRBJ2-2|NA|NA
TGTGCCAGCGCCGCGCGGGGGCCGAACACCGGGGAGCTGTTTTTT
CASAARGPNTGELFF
>TRBV19|TRBJ2-1|TRBD1|NA
TGTGCCACACTCGACAGGGGGTTTCTCAATGAGCAGTTCTTC
CATLDRGFLNEQFF
>TRBV30|TRBJ1-4|NA|NA
TGTGCCTGGAGTGGAGGTGCAACTAATGAAAAACTGTTTTTT
CAWSGGATNEKLFF
>TRBV6-4|TRBJ1-6|TRBD1|NA
TGTGCCAGCAGTGAAGGGACAGGGCCTCATTCACCCCTCCACTTT
CASSEGTGPHSPLHF
>TRBV6-4|TRBJ2-7|NA|NA
TGTGCCAGCACCCCCGGTTCGGCCTGGGGGCCGCGCCAGTACGAGCAGTACTTC
CASTPGSAWGPRQYEQYF
>TRBV19|TRBJ1-5|NA|NA
TGTGCCACCCACCGTCCGGGGTGGGATCAGCCCCAGCATTTT
CATHRPGWDQPQHF
>TRBV4-2|TRBJ2-7|TRBD1|NA
TGTGCCAGCAGCCGAACAGGGGGCACCTCCTACGAGCAGTACTTC
CASSRTGGTSYEQYF
>TRBV21-1|TRBJ2-3|NA|NA
TGTGCCAGCAGCAAGTACGTCGAGGGGGCCCCCCCACTAACGCAGTATTTT
CASSKYVEGAPPLTQYF
>TRBV9|TRBJ2-5|NA|NA
TGTGCCAGCAGCGTAGGGGCCGAGGGCTCGGAGACCCAGTACTTC
CASSVGAEGSETQYF
>TRBV15|TRBJ1-4|TRBD1|NA
TGTGCCACCAGCAGAGGGCCGGGACAGGATGAAAAACTGTTTTTT
CATSRGPGQDEKLFF
>TRBV2|TRBJ1-1|TRBD1|NA
TGTGCCAGCAGTGGCTCAGGGGGGGAAGCTTTCTTT
CASSGSGGEAFF
>TRBV2|TRBJ1-1|TRBD1|NA
TGTGCCAGATCAGGGGGTGGTGAAGCTTTCTTT
CARSGGGEAFF
>TRBV6-5|TRBJ1-2|TRBD1|NA
TGTGCCAGCAGTTACTCGTCGCAGGGGGCTTACTATGGCTACACCTTC
CASSYSSQGAYYGYTF
>TRBV19|TRBJ1-2|NA|NA
TGTGCCAGTAGTATCTCCCCCTCGGACTATGGCTACACCTTC
CASSISPSDYGYTF
>TRBV5-1|TRBJ1-4|TRBD1|NA
TGCGCCAGCAGCTTGGAAGGGACAGGGGTGTTAACTAATGAAAAACTGTTTTTT
CASSLEGTGVLTNEKLFF
>TRBV15|TRBJ2-2|TRBD1|NA
TGTGCCACCAGCAGAGACAGGGGGTCGAGCACCGGGGAGCTGTTTTTT
CATSRDRGSSTGELFF
>TRBV2|TRBJ1-2|NA|NA
TGTGCCAGCAGTGACGGACTGTTAGGAGGCTACACCTTC
CASSDGLLGGYTF
>TRBV28|TRBJ2-4|TRBD2|few
TGTGCCAGCAGCCGAGGCCTAGCGGGAGAATTC
CASSRGLAGEF
>TRBV5-6|TRBJ2-5|NA|NA
TGTGCCAGCAGCTCACAGAACCAAGAGACCCAGTACTTC
CASSSQNQETQYF
>TRBV28|TRBJ1-5|TRBD1|NA
TGTGCCACACAGGGGGCCGGGAATCAGCCCCAGCATTTT
CATQGAGNQPQHF
>TRBV7-2|TRBJ2-1|NA|NA
TGTGCCAGCAGCTTAAGACAGGTCGTGCCCAATGAGCAGTTCTTC
CASSLRQVVPNEQFF
>TRBV19|TRBJ2-7|NA|NA
TGTGCCAGTAGTATGCAGGGGGGTAAAGGCGAGCAGTACTTC
CASSMQGGKGEQYF
>TRBV6-5|TRBJ1-2|NA|NA
TGTGCCAGCAAGGGGGTAGGCAGGAGACTCTATGGCTACACCTTC
CASKGVGRRLYGYTF
>TRBV5-5|TRBJ2-7|NA|NA
TGTGCCAGCAGCCCGGTCCCCTACGAGCAGTACTTC
CASSPVPYEQYF
>TRBV18|TRBJ1-2|NA|once
TGTGCCAGCTCACCACCGGTTATGAGGATACTTGGCTATGGCTACACCTTC
CASSPPVMRILGYGYTF
>TRBV6-1|TRBJ1-4|TRBD1|NA
TGTGCCAGCAGTGATCTCCAAACAGGGGAAACTCATGAAAAACTGTTTTTT
CASSDLQTGETHEKLFF
>TRBV6-6|TRBJ1-1|NA|NA
TGTGCCAGCACCTTATATGTGAACACTGAAGCTTTCTTT
CASTLYVNTEAFF